This T cell receptor (beta chain) is from a study of cytomegalovirus exposure and HLA in healthy donors. The PCR ran on 60 Vbeta and 13 Jbeta primers. How the authors handled the data: Tens of millions of unique TCR beta chains, roughly 11 million of them shared, were counted by a later analysis. TCRdb keeps only in-frame clones here, not all; method: immunoSEQ multiplex PCR. The V and J calls and clone size come from that table; D and trimming were worked out from the DNA. The sample holds approximately 100,000 clones, approximately 82% seen once. The CDR3 spans 13 residues. The V end was cut by 5 bases, the J end by 4 bases, with 11 bases between. CDR1 MNHEY and CDR2 SMNVEV come from the germline V gene (reference sequence). Healthy individuals who donated bone marrow served as the donors. Details on this clone: Its matching antigen is unknown.

Study-wide results and caveats: An analysis done earlier found most TCR beta V segments productive about 87% or about 30% of the time. Associated with cytomegalovirus, according to the listing, were some 180 TCR beta chains.

This rearrangement joins TRBV27 to TRBJ1-2, with D possibly being TRBD1 (5 bases). This receptor was taken from a young woman in good health and CMV-seronegative. Material for sequencing was PBMCs. The CDR3 nucleotides read TGTGCCAGCAGTCTCCAGGGTGGCTATGGCTACACCTTC. Translated: CASSLQGGYGYTF.